Presented here are 26 T cell receptor beta chains from one specimen sequenced in a study of blood T cell repertoires in COVID-19. Profiled with immunoSEQ multiplex PCR; TCRdb holds only in-frame clones, not every one. The sample lists 150,000 to 200,000 clones; 85% to 95% were seen once. Material: peripheral blood. Receptors were obtained from a man aged 30 to 39 with COVID-19, enrolled during active disease.

This chain uses TRBV5-6 with TRBJ1-4, with 7 bases that match TRBD1. Germline values: CDR1 SGHDT, CDR2 YYEEEE. The CDR3 totals 13 residues. The V segment lost 1 base and the J segment 8 bases; nucleotides outside the gene matches: 2. The CDR3 DNA follows: TGTGCCAGCAGCTTGCACAGGGGAGAAAAACTGTTTTTT. Amino acids: CASSLHRGEKLFF.

This chain links TRBV6-5 with TRBJ2-5; 7 bases are shared with TRBD2. V was clipped by 5 bases and J by 1 base; unmatched bases: 4. Per the germline V gene, CDR1 is MNHEY and CDR2 is SVGAGI. The CDR3 is 14 amino acids. The CDR3 DNA reads as TGTGCCAGCAGTACGGGGACTACCCAAGAGACCCAGTACTTC. Protein: CASSTGTTQETQYF.

The V call is TRBV7-3, the J call TRBJ2-5; tentative D call: TRBD2 (6 bases). This CDR3 region has 13 residues. The V end was cut by 5 bases, the J end by 0 bases, with 7 bases between. Germline V gives CDR1 SGHTA, CDR2 FQGTGA. The CDR3: CASSPGDQETQYF. In DNA, the CDR3 is TGTGCCAGCAGCCCGGGGGACCAAGAGACCCAGTACTTC.

This chain uses TRBV6-5 with TRBJ2-5; 9 nucleotides agree with TRBD2. V was pared by 2 bases and J by 2 bases, with 6 bases of the junction left unmatched. Germline V gene sequence: CDR1 MNHEY, CDR2 SVGAGI. This CDR3 is 16 amino acids long. The CDR3 sequence: CASSYTKLAGQETQYF. The CDR3 DNA sequence: TGTGCCAGCAGTTACACGAAGCTAGCGGGGCAAGAGACCCAGTACTTC.

The genes are TRBV2 and TRBJ1-2, with 8 bases matching TRBD1. Germline CDR1 and CDR2: SNHLY and FYNNEI. The V gene end was trimmed by 6 bases and the J gene end by 5 bases; junction bases not matched to a gene: 14. The CDR3 covers 16 residues. The CDR3: CASRETQGASEYGYTF. The CDR3 DNA sequence: TGTGCCAGCAGAGAAACGCAGGGGGCTTCCGAGTATGGCTACACCTTC.

The V and J genes are TRBV10-1 and TRBJ2-7; 11 bases agree with TRBD2. Germline CDR1 WNHNN, CDR2 SYGVQD (reference sequence). J lost 5 bases, V lost 0 bases, and 3 bases had no gene match. The CDR3 is made up of 15 amino acids. The CDR3 DNA follows: TGCGCCAGCAGTGAGTCAACTAGCGGGGGCAACGAGCAGTACTTC. This translates into CASSESTSGGNEQYF.

This clone was recorded once. This chain uses TRBV9 with TRBJ1-4, with no clear D. Germline V gene data show CDR1 as SGDLS and CDR2 as YYNGEE. Trimming removed 1 base at V and 4 bases at J, with 14 bases between. The CDR3 loop spans 16 amino acids. This CDR3 is CASSVSPNSFNEKLFF. CDR3 coding DNA: TGTGCCAGCAGCGTAAGCCCAAATTCTTTTAATGAAAAACTGTTTTTT.

The chain carries TRBV11-2 and TRBJ1-4, with 9 bases lining up with TRBD1. The CDR3 loop spans 15 amino acids. With V trimmed by 3 bases and J by 7 bases, 6 bases remained unmatched. Germline CDR1 is SGHAT and CDR2 is FQNNGV. The CDR3 protein is CASSFRDRAFEKLFF. Written as DNA, the CDR3 is TGTGCCAGCAGCTTCCGGGACAGGGCCTTTGAAAAACTGTTTTTT.

The chain couples TRBV9 to TRBJ1-2; perhaps TRBD1 as D (5 bases). The germline V gene has CDR1 SGDLS and CDR2 YYNGEE. The CDR3 is 12 amino acids. The V gene lost 3 bases and the J gene lost 7 bases, with 10 bases spanning the gap. The CDR3 spells CASSAEQGGYTF. In nucleotides, the CDR3 is TGTGCCAGCAGCGCCGAGCAGGGTGGCTACACCTTC. Full variable domain (missing parts from reference TRBV9 and TRBJ1-2): DSGVTQTPKHLITATGQRVTLRCSPRSGDLSVYWYQQSLDQGLQFLIQYYNGEERAKGNILERFSAQQFPDLHSELNLSSLELGDSALYFCASSAEQGGYTFGSGTRLTVV.

Note on this clone: The junction departs from germline at one end; a sequencing error may be responsible. The V call is TRBV30, the J call TRBJ1-2; 9 bases fit TRBD1. This CDR3 is 13 amino acids long. Germline V gene data show CDR1 as GTSNPN and CDR2 as SVGIG (reference sequence). The CDR3 here is CARSHRGRDGYTF. The CDR3, as DNA: TGTGCCCGGAGCCACAGGGGGCGGGATGGCTACACCTTC.

CDR3 loop: CASSLWVGGDSGNTIYF. For the CDR3, the DNA is TGTGCCAGCAGTTTATGGGTCGGAGGGGATTCTGGAAACACCATATATTTT. The V and J genes are TRBV27 and TRBJ1-3; D perhaps matches TRBD1 (5 bases). Per germline, CDR1 MNHEY and CDR2 SMNVEV (reference sequence). This CDR3 comprises 17 residues. V was trimmed by 1 base and J by 1 base, leaving 14 bases between them.

The genes are TRBV5-4 and TRBJ1-1; no clear D gene. In germline, CDR1 is SGHNT, CDR2 YYREEE (reference sequence). Trimming left V 5 bases short and J 2 bases short, with 16 bases between. The CDR3 sequence is 15 residues long. The CDR3 protein is CASRNQGRENTEAFF. In nucleotides, the CDR3 is TGTGCCAGCAGGAACCAAGGACGGGAAAACACTGAAGCTTTCTTT.

Here the CDR3 DNA reads TGCAGCGTCTTGACAGCAGATAATTCACCCCTCCACTTT. This translates into CSVLTADNSPLHF. The genes are TRBV29-1 and TRBJ1-6; perhaps TRBD1 as D (5 bases). Germline lookup yields CDR1 SQVTM and CDR2 ANQGSEA. V shed 6 bases and J shed 5 bases, with 11 bases lying between them. This CDR3 region has 13 residues.

The chain combines TRBV7-9 with TRBJ1-5, with 9 bases lining up with TRBD1. CDR1 and CDR2 (germline): SEHNR, FQNEAQ (reference sequence). V lost 2 bases, J lost 1 base, and 9 bases stayed unmatched. The CDR3 length is 18 residues. The CDR3 bases are TGTGCCAGCAGCTTATCCGGTTATGGGACAGGGAGCAATCAGCCCCAGCATTTT. This gives the protein CASSLSGYGTGSNQPQHF.

This chain links TRBV6-1 with TRBJ2-5; 12 nucleotides match TRBD2. This CDR3 has 17 residues. Germline-derived CDR1 and CDR2 are MNHNS and SASEGT. After removal of 2 bases from V and 4 bases from J, the junction contained 8 bases not matched to a gene. Here the CDR3 reads CASSEWSSGGAGETQYF. DNA of the CDR3: TGTGCCAGCAGTGAATGGTCTAGCGGGGGGGCTGGAGAGACCCAGTACTTC.

The gene calls are TRBV6-5 and TRBJ1-3; 10 nucleotides match TRBD1. CDR3 length: 14 amino acids. J was trimmed by 4 bases and V by 7 bases; bases with no gene match: 4. CDR1 MNHEY and CDR2 SVGAGI come from the germline V gene. The CDR3 protein is CASMDRGYGNTIYF. CDR3 DNA sequence: TGTGCCAGCATGGACAGGGGGTACGGAAACACCATATATTTT.

This clone was observed once. The sample contains more than one DNA sequence encoding this CDR3. The chain links TRBV11-2 to TRBJ1-5; maybe TRBD1 (6 bases). The CDR3 loop spans 16 amino acids. Germline CDR1 and CDR2: SGHAT and FQNNGV. The V and J ends lost 1 base and 2 bases respectively, with 12 bases between them. CDR3 loop: CASSLGGGLGNQPQHF. The CDR3 DNA sequence: TGTGCCAGCAGCTTAGGGGGGGGCCTAGGCAATCAGCCCCAGCATTTT.

V is TRBV27 and J is TRBJ1-5, with D maybe TRBD1 (5 bases). The V gene's germline CDR1 is MNHEY and CDR2 SMNVEV (reference sequence). V was cut by 6 bases and J by 4 bases, with 10 bases left in between. The CDR3 has 13 residues. CDR3 coding DNA: TGTGCCAGCAGAGAGACAGCAAATCAGCCCCAGCATTTT. Translation gives CASRETANQPQHF.

This rearrangement joins TRBV6-6 to TRBJ1-2; D gene unclear. Trimming removed 2 bases from V and 4 bases from J, with 14 bases in between. Germline-derived CDR1 and CDR2 are MNHNY and SVGAGI (reference sequence). This CDR3 contains 15 residues. The CDR3: CASSYEEGTSYGYTF. CDR3 nucleotide sequence: TGTGCCAGCAGTTACGAGGAGGGCACGTCCTATGGCTACACCTTC.

This chain connects TRBV18 to TRBJ1-1, with D possibly TRBD1 on 5 matching bases. Germline-derived CDR1 and CDR2 are KGHSH and LQKENI. CDR3 size: 13 residues. The V end lost 6 bases, the J end lost 11 bases, and 19 bases lay between the germline ends. CDR3 DNA: TGTGCCAGCTCCCCCGGGGGGAAGGTAGTGGCTTTCTTT. Amino acid sequence: CASSPGGKVVAFF.

V usage is TRBV4-2 and J usage is TRBJ2-3; D is perhaps TRBD2 (5 bases). The CDR3 consists of 16 residues. The germline V gene has CDR1 LGHNA and CDR2 YNFKEQ. The V end lost 4 bases, the J end lost 0 bases, and 14 bases lay between the germline ends. The CDR3, as DNA: TGTGCCAGCAGCCGAACGACTAACCCTAGCACAGATACGCAGTATTTT. Protein sequence: CASSRTTNPSTDTQYF.

V and J are TRBV9 and TRBJ2-1, with TRBD2 matching 9 bases. The V segment lost 3 bases and the J segment 6 bases; nucleotides outside the gene matches: 13. Germline CDR1 and CDR2: SGDLS and YYNGEE. This CDR3 has 17 amino acids. Here the CDR3 reads CASSGMRLGAGGNEQFF. CDR3 nucleotide sequence: TGTGCCAGCAGCGGAATGCGACTGGGAGCGGGGGGCAATGAGCAGTTCTTC.

This chain joins TRBV5-4 and TRBJ1-3; no definite D call. The V gene's germline CDR1 is SGHNT and CDR2 YYREEE (reference sequence). The CDR3 has 17 residues. The V end lost 0 bases, the J end lost 0 bases, and 13 bases lay between the germline ends. The CDR3 here is CASSLVRGEGSGNTIYF. The CDR3 region has the DNA TGTGCCAGCAGCTTGGTACGGGGAGAGGGCTCTGGAAACACCATATATTTT.

The rearrangement joins TRBV5-1 to TRBJ1-1; D is undetermined. CDR3 size: 14 residues. The V end lost 1 base, the J end lost 2 bases, and 9 bases lay between the germline ends. The germline V gene encodes CDR1 SGHRS and CDR2 YFSETQ. This CDR3 reads CASSLSTLNTEAFF. The CDR3 DNA reads TGCGCCAGCAGCTTGTCCACGCTAAACACTGAAGCTTTCTTT.

CDR3 sequence reads: CASSRQGTNTGELFF. CDR3 sequence (DNA): TGTGCCAGCAGTCGACAGGGTACGAACACCGGGGAGCTGTTTTTT. The V gene is TRBV6-5, the J gene TRBJ2-2, with 7 positions matching TRBD1. Losses at the gene ends were 5 bases for V and 0 bases for J; bases not matched to a gene: 3. The CDR3 has 15 residues. The germline gives CDR1 MNHEY, CDR2 SVGAGI.

The chain uses TRBV3-1 (or the pseudogene TRBV3-2) and TRBJ2-7; TRBD1 is a possible D gene (5 bases). Trimming shortened V by 4 bases and J by 0 bases, and 13 bases separated the two germline ends. Germline V gene sequence: CDR1 LGHDT, CDR2 YNNKEL (reference sequence). The CDR3 totals 15 residues. DNA for the CDR3: TGTGCCAGCAGCCGGAGAACAGGATACTCCTACGAGCAGTACTTC. This codes for CASSRRTGYSYEQYF.